This T cell receptor beta chain was obtained from a study of T cell responses to AZD1222 COVID-19 vaccine. In germline, CDR1 is SGHVS, CDR2 FNYEAQ. Losses at the gene ends were 1 base for V and 3 bases for J; bases not matched to a gene: 9. This CDR3 contains 18 residues. Study findings and constraints: Repertoires were obtained only post-peak T cell response. Donors were mostly white British, more females; clonal diversity possibly underestimated. Regions 160-218 and 743-854 held dominance among vaccine-associated CD4 TCRs, which spanned spike. Spike-specific TCR breadth and depth went up after people got two AZD1222 doses.

Method: immunoSEQ multiplex PCR; TCRdb's copy keeps in-frame clones and lacks some. The sample carries about 110,000 clones, nearly 90% recorded once. Turning to this clone: What it binds is unknown.

The sequencing here drew on peripheral blood, taken 28 days after the second AZD1222 dose. The V call is TRBV7-6, the J call TRBJ2-1; 10 bases agree with TRBD2. The origin of this receptor is an adult who received the AZD1222 COVID-19 vaccine. CDR3 amino acids: CASSLDPSGSPDYNEQFF. The CDR3 DNA reads TGTGCCAGCAGCTTAGACCCTAGCGGGAGTCCAGACTACAATGAGCAGTTCTTC.